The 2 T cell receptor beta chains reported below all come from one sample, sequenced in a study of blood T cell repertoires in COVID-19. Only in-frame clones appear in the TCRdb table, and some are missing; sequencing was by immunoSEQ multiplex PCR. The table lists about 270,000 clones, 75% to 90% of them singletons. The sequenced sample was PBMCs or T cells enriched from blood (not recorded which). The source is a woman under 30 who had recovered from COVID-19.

For the CDR3, the DNA is TGTGCCACCAGCAGAGATCGCGGGCGTTGGGGTGAAAAACTGTTTTTT. Amino acid sequence: CATSRDRGRWGEKLFF. The chain combines TRBV15 with TRBJ1-4; D unclear. Germline CDR1 is LNHNV and CDR2 is YYDKDF (reference sequence). This CDR3 has 16 amino acids. V lost 0 bases, J lost 7 bases, and 15 bases lay in between.

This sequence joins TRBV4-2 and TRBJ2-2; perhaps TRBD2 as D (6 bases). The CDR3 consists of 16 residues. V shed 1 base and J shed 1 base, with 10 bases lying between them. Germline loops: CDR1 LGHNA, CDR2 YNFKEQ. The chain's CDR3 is CASSQGRARNTGELFF. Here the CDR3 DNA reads TGTGCCAGCAGCCAAGGGAGGGCCCGGAACACCGGGGAGCTGTTTTTT.